The clone carrying this T cell receptor (beta chain) occurred a few times. The antigen is undetermined. The V end lost 3 bases, the J end lost 8 bases, and 15 bases lay between the germline ends. Germline V gene data show CDR1 as SGHRS and CDR2 as YFSETQ. The CDR3 runs to 14 residues. This entry comes from a study of T-cell memory formation after mild COVID-19. TCRdb re-called the 5' RACE reads with MiXCR, one entry per CDR3 protein. The repertoire holds approximately 300,000 distinct CDR3 sequences, with roughly 8.2% as singletons. Regarding the study as a whole: CD4/CD8 balance characterized clones contracting day 15 to 85, and CD4+ skew characterized later expanders. The authors did not confirm SARS-CoV-2 specificity of second-wave clones peaking day 37.

Sequenced input: PBMCs or a T cell subset sorted from them (not recorded which). This TCR came from a young man who had mild COVID-19 (a few samples of this study predate the infection). Cell type and time point are not known. This chain connects TRBV5-1 to TRBJ2-1, with D maybe TRBD1 (6 bases). The DNA of the CDR3 is TGCGCCAGCAGCTCTAGGCCCCAGGGGCATGAGCAGTTCTTC. Translating gives CASSSRPQGHEQFF.